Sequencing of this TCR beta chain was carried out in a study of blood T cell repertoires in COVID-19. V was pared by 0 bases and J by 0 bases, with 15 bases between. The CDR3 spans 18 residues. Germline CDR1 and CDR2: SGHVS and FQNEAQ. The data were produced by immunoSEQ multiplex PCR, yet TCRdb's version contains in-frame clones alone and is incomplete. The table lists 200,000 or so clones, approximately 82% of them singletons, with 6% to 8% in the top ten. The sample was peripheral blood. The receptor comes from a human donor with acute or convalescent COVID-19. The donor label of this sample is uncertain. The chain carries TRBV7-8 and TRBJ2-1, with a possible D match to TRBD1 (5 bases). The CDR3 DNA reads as TGTGCCAGCAGCTTAGCTTCTACTCAGGGCTTCTCCTACAATGAGCAGTTCTTC. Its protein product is CASSLASTQGFSYNEQFF.